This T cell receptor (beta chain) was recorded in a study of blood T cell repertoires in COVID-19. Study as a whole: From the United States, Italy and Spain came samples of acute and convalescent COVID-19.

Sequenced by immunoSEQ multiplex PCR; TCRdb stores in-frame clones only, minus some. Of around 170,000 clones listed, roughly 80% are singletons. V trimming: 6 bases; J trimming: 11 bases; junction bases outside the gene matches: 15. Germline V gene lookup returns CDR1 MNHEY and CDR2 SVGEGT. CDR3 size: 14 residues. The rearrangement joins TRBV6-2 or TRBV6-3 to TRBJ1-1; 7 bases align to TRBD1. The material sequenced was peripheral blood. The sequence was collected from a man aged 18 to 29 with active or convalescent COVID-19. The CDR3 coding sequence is TGTGCCAGCAGCCCAGGGACAGATGTTTCGGGTGCTTTCTTT. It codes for CASSPGTDVSGAFF.